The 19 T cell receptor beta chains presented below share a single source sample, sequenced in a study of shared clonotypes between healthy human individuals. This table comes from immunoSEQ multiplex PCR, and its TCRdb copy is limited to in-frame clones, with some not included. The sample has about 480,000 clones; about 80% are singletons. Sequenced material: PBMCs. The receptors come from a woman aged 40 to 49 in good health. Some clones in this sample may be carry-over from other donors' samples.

CDR3 sequence (DNA): TGTGCCTGGAGTGTAGGGGGGACTAGAGTGTTGACAGATACGCAGTATTTT. Protein sequence: CAWSVGGTRVLTDTQYF. V and J are TRBV30 and TRBJ2-3; TRBD2 aligns across 8 bases. Per the germline V gene, CDR1 is GTSNPN and CDR2 is SVGIG (reference sequence). CDR3 length: 17 amino acids. V shed 0 bases and J 3 bases; nucleotides not matched to a gene: 11.

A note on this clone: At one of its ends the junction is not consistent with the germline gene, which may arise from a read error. DNA for the CDR3: TGTGCCAGCAGTGATCAGGGGGGCAATCAACCCCAGCATTTT. Translating gives CASSDQGGNQPQHF. The genes are TRBV6-1 and TRBJ1-5; 7 nucleotides match TRBD1. The CDR3 is 14 residues long. Per germline, CDR1 MNHNS and CDR2 SASEGT.

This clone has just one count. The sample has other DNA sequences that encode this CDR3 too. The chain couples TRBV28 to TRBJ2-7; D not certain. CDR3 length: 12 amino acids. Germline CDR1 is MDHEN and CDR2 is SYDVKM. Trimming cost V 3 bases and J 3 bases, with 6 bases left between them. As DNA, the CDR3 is TGTGCCAGCAGTTTCCCTGGCTACGAGCAGTACTTC. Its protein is CASSFPGYEQYF.

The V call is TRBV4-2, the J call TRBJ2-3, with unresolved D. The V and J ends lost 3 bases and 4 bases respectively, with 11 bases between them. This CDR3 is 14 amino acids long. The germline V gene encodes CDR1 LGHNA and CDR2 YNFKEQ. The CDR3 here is CASSHPSAADTQYF. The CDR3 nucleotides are TGTGCCAGCAGCCACCCTTCCGCGGCAGATACGCAGTATTTT.

CDR3 amino acids: CASSIGHIRQQYF. In DNA form, the CDR3 reads TGTGCCAGTAGTATAGGCCATATACGCCAGCAGTACTTC. This rearrangement joins TRBV19 to TRBJ2-7; no reliable D call. Germline CDR1 reads LNHDA; CDR2 reads SQIVND (reference sequence). The CDR3 is 13 amino acids. V lost 1 base and J 8 bases, leaving 12 bases between the germline ends.

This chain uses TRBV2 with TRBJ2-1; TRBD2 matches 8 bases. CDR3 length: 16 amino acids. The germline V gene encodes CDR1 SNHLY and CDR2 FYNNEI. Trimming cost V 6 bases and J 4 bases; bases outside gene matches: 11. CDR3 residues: CASRESGTRVYNEQFF. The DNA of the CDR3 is TGTGCCAGCAGGGAATCCGGGACTAGAGTATACAATGAGCAGTTCTTC.

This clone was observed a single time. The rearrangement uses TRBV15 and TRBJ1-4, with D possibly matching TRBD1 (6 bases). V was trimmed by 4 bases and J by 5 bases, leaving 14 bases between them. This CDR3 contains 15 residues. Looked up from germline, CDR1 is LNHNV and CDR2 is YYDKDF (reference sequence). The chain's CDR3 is CATSNQDSLNEKLFF. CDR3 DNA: TGTGCCACCAGCAACCAGGACAGCCTGAATGAAAAACTGTTTTTT.

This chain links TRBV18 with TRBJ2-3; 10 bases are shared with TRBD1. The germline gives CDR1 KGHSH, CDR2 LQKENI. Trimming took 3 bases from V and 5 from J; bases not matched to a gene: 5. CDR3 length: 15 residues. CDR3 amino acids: CASSPTGGRGDTQYF. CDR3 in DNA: TGTGCCAGCTCACCGACAGGGGGCCGCGGAGATACGCAGTATTTT.

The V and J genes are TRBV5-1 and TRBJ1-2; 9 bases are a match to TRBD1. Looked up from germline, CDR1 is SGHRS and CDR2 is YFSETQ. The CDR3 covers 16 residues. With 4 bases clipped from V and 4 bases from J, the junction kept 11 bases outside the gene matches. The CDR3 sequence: CASSRPRTGDTYGYTF. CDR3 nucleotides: TGCGCCAGCAGCCGCCCCCGGACAGGGGATACCTATGGCTACACCTTC.

CDR3 protein: CASSLAPGSKTQYF. CDR3 DNA: TGTGCCAGCAGTTTAGCGCCGGGGTCCAAGACCCAGTACTTC. This chain joins TRBV28 and TRBJ2-5; a weak D match, TRBD2 (5 bases). The germline V gene has CDR1 MDHEN and CDR2 SYDVKM. V lost 2 bases, J lost 6 bases, and 13 bases lay in between. The CDR3 covers 14 residues.

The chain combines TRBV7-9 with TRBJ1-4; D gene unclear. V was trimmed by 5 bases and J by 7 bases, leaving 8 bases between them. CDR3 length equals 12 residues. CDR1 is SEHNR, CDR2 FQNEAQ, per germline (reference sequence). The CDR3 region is CASSQVREKLFF. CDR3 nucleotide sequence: TGTGCCAGCAGCCAGGTTCGTGAAAAACTGTTTTTT.

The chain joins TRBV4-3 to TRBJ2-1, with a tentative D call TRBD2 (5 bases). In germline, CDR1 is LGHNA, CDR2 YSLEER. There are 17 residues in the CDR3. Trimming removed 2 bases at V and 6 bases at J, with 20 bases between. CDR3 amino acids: CASSQFTRMAGGNEQFF. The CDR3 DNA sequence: TGCGCCAGCAGCCAATTCACTAGGATGGCTGGTGGCAATGAGCAGTTCTTC.

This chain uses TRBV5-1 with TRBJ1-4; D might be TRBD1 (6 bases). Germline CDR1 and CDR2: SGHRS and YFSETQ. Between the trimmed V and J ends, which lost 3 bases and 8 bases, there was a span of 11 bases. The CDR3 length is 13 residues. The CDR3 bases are TGCGCCAGCAGCTCCCGGGGACAAGAAAAACTGTTTTTT. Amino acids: CASSSRGQEKLFF.

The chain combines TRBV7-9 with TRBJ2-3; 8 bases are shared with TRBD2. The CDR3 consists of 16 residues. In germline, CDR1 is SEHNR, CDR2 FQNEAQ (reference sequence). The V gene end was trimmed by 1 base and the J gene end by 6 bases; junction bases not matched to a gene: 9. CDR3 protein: CASSLDVGRGRDTQYF. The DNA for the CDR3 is TGTGCCAGCAGCTTAGACGTCGGGAGGGGCAGGGATACGCAGTATTTT.

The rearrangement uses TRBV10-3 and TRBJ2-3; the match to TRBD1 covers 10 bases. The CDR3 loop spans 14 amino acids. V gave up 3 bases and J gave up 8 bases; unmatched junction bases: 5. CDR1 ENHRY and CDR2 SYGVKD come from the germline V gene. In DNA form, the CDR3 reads TGTGCCATCAGTGACGGGACAGGGGAAGGTACGCAGTATTTT. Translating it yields CAISDGTGEGTQYF.

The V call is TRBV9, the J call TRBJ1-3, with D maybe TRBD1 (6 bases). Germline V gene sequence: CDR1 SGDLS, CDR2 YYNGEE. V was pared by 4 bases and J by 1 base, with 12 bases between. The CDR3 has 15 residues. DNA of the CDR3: TGTGCCAGCAGCCCGACAGGCCTTTCTGGAAACACCATATATTTT. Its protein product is CASSPTGLSGNTIYF.

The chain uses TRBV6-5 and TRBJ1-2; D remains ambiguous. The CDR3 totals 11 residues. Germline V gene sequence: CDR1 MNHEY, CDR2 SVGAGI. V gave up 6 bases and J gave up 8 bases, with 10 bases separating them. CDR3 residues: CASSSGWGYTF. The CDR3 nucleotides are TGTGCCAGCAGCTCCGGTTGGGGCTACACCTTC.

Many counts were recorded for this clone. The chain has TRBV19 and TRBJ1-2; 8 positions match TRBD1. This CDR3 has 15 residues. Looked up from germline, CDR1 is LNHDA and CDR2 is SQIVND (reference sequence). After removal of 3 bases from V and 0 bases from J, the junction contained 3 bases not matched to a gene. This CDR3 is CASSIGTGANYGYTF. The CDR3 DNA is TGTGCCAGTAGTATCGGGACAGGAGCTAACTATGGCTACACCTTC.

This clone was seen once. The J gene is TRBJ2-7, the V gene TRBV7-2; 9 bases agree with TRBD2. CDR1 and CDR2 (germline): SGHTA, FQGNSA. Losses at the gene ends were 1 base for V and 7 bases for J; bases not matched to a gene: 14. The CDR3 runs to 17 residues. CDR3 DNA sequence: TGTGCCAGCAGCTTAGTACCACCCCTAGCGGGACGGGGAGAGCAGTACTTC. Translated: CASSLVPPLAGRGEQYF.